Reported below is one T cell receptor (beta chain). Its antigen is unidentified. This entry comes from a study of cytomegalovirus exposure and HLA in healthy donors. Separate from the roughly 630-subject first cohort was the 120-subject validation cohort, to which the donors belonged. Here immunoSEQ multiplex PCR was the method, and the copy in TCRdb shows in-frame clones only, minus some. The repertoire includes about 130,000 clones, 80% to 90% of them detected once, and over 8.5% sits in the top ten. Whole-study findings and limits: The listing of about 150 TCR beta chains classed them as cytomegalovirus-associated. Many donors shared some public TCRs, even though most TCR sequences were rare. First-cohort TCR clusters tended to co-occur in the 130 or so validation repertoires, a later analysis found.

The source is a woman between 18 and 29 years old in good health and CMV-seropositive. The sample consisted of PBMCs.

CDR3 DNA: TGTGCCAGCAGTGAGGGGGGGGGTTTCAAGTCCCCTGAAGCTTTCTTT. Amino acid sequence: CASSEGGGFKSPEAFF. This sequence joins TRBV25-1 and TRBJ1-1; D is perhaps TRBD1 (5 bases). From germline, CDR1 is MGHDK and CDR2 SYGVNS. V gave up 3 bases and J gave up 6 bases, with 20 bases separating them. CDR3 size: 16 residues.